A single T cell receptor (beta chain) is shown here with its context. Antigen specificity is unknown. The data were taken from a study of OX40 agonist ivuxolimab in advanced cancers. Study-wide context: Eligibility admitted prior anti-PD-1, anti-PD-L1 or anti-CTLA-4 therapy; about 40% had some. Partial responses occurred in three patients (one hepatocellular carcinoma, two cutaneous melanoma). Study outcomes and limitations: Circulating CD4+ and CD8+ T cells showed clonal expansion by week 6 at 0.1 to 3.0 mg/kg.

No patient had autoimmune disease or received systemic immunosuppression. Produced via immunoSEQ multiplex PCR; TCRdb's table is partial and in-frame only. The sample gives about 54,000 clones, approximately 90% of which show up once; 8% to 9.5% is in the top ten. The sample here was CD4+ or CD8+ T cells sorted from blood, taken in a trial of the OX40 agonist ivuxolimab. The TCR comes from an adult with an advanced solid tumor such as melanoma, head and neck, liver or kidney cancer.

The CDR3 protein is CASRFGNTIYF. In DNA, the CDR3 is TGTGCCAGCAGGTTTGGAAACACCATATATTTT. The chain couples TRBV5-4 to TRBJ1-3; D remains unclear. The V gene lost 5 bases and the J gene lost 3 bases, with 3 bases spanning the gap. CDR1 and CDR2 from the germline V gene are SGHNT and YYREEE (reference sequence). The CDR3 consists of 11 residues. Full variable domain (outside the CDR3, taken from reference TRBV5-4 and TRBJ1-3): ETGVTQSPTHLIKTRGQQVTLRCSSQSGHNTVSWYQQALGQGPQFIFQYYREEENGRGNFPPRFSGLQFPNYSSELNVNALELDDSALYLCASRFGNTIYFGEGSWLTVV.